Below, 15 T cell receptor beta chains from the same sample are listed, as sequenced in a study of cytomegalovirus exposure and HLA in healthy donors. The data were produced by immunoSEQ multiplex PCR, yet TCRdb's version contains in-frame clones alone and is incomplete. Found here are 200,000 to 300,000 clones, 90% of them singletons; the top ten hold 3% to 3.5%. The sequencing sample was made of PBMCs. Receptors originate from a woman aged 25 to 39 in good health and CMV-seronegative.

V and J are TRBV7-3 and TRBJ2-5; 7 bases align to TRBD2. The V gene's germline CDR1 is SGHTA and CDR2 FQGTGA. The CDR3 runs to 16 residues. V lost 5 bases to trimming and J lost 1 base; unmatched junction nucleotides: 10. The CDR3 loop reads CASSPVGGGVQETQYF. The CDR3 DNA sequence: TGTGCCAGCAGCCCCGTTGGGGGGGGTGTCCAAGAGACCCAGTACTTC.

The chain joins TRBV4-1 to TRBJ2-7; D is perhaps TRBD1 (6 bases). The germline V gene encodes CDR1 MGHRA and CDR2 YSYEKL. V lost 3 bases and J 6 bases, leaving 15 bases between the germline ends. The CDR3 has 14 amino acids. This CDR3 is CASSQGAGLSEQYF. In DNA form, the CDR3 reads TGCGCCAGCAGCCAGGGGGCAGGGCTTTCCGAGCAGTACTTC.

This clone was seen once. Distinct nucleotide sequences in the sample also encode this CDR3. The rearrangement links TRBV5-4 to TRBJ2-7, with D unclear. The CDR3 sequence is 11 residues long. Germline CDR1 SGHNT, CDR2 YYREEE (reference sequence). V lost 1 base, J lost 5 bases, and 4 bases lay in between. CDR3 loop: CASSLSDEQYF. As DNA, the CDR3 is TGTGCCAGCAGCTTGTCGGACGAGCAGTACTTC.

This sequence joins TRBV28 and TRBJ2-7; D is undetermined. Trimming removed 3 bases at V and 3 bases at J, with 6 bases between. Germline V gene sequence: CDR1 MDHEN, CDR2 SYDVKM. The CDR3 totals 12 residues. Written as DNA, the CDR3 is TGTGCCAGCAGTTTCATTTACTACGAGCAGTACTTC. This encodes CASSFIYYEQYF.

Only a few counts were recorded for this clone. The V and J genes are TRBV9 and TRBJ2-7; D unresolved. The length of the CDR3 is 13 residues. V dropped 3 bases and J dropped 4 bases, with 11 bases sitting between them. The germline V gene has CDR1 SGDLS and CDR2 YYNGEE. CDR3 in amino acids: CASSDSSGYEQYF. The CDR3 coding sequence is TGTGCCAGCAGCGATTCATCCGGGTACGAGCAGTACTTC.

In nucleotides, the CDR3 is TGTGCCAGCAGTAAAGACAGGACCCAGGGCTATGGCTACACCTTC. Translation: CASSKDRTQGYGYTF. The rearrangement links TRBV6-1 to TRBJ1-2, with D possibly being TRBD1 (6 bases). The CDR3 consists of 15 residues. Trimming stripped 5 bases from V and 4 bases from J, with 17 bases between. CDR1 is MNHNS and CDR2 is SASEGT in the germline V gene.

This clone was detected once. The chain uses TRBV9 and TRBJ1-2, with D possibly matching TRBD1 (5 bases). Germline lookup yields CDR1 SGDLS and CDR2 YYNGEE. V lost 2 bases to trimming and J lost 7 bases, with 12 bases between them. This CDR3 has 13 residues. CDR3 coding DNA: TGTGCCAGCAGCGTGCCAGGGTCGAGTGGCTACACCTTC. This codes for CASSVPGSSGYTF. Using reference TRBV9 and TRBJ1-2 for the parts outside the CDR3, the full variable domain is DSGVTQTPKHLITATGQRVTLRCSPRSGDLSVYWYQQSLDQGLQFLIQYYNGEERAKGNILERFSAQQFPDLHSELNLSSLELGDSALYFCASSVPGSSGYTFGSGTRLTVV.

The rearrangement links TRBV29-1 to TRBJ1-2; 7 bases line up with TRBD1. The CDR3 is 12 residues long. The J segment lost 4 bases and the V segment lost 6 bases, leaving 5 bases of the junction unmatched. Germline V gene data show CDR1 as SQVTM and CDR2 as ANQGSEA. The CDR3 nucleotides are TGCAGCGTCCACGGGACAGTCTATGGCTACACCTTC. Protein product: CSVHGTVYGYTF.

V and J are TRBV29-1 and TRBJ1-2; TRBD1 matches 7 bases. The CDR3 runs 12 residues. The V segment lost 5 bases and the J segment 7 bases; nucleotides outside the gene matches: 7. Per germline, CDR1 SQVTM and CDR2 ANQGSEA. CDR3 DNA sequence: TGCAGCGTTCCGGGACAGACAGTTGGCTACACCTTC. Translation gives CSVPGQTVGYTF.

The chain links TRBV5-1 to TRBJ2-1; D perhaps matches TRBD2 (6 bases). Germline V gene lookup returns CDR1 SGHRS and CDR2 YFSETQ. The CDR3 consists of 15 residues. V lost 3 bases to trimming and J lost 9 bases, with 19 bases between them. Here the CDR3 DNA reads TGCGCCAGCAGCTCCGGTGGGGGGTCCCTTGGTGAGCAGTTCTTC. Translated, it gives CASSSGGGSLGEQFF.

The V gene is TRBV9, the J gene TRBJ2-4; D tentatively fits TRBD1 or TRBD2 (5 bases each). Germline V lookup: CDR1 SGDLS, CDR2 YYNGEE. V lost 0 bases and J lost 6, with 10 bases in between. The CDR3 is made up of 14 amino acids. CDR3 in DNA: TGTGCCAGCAGCGTAGATTCGGGGCGAAACATTCAGTACTTC. Residues: CASSVDSGRNIQYF.

The rearrangement joins TRBV5-6 to TRBJ2-7; D is ambiguous. The CDR3 spans 15 residues. Germline CDR1 reads SGHDT; CDR2 reads YYEEEE. The V end lost 0 bases, the J end lost 6 bases, and 16 bases lay between the germline ends. The CDR3 nucleotides are TGTGCCAGCAGCTTGGTTCTTGGCCAAATGAGCGAGCAGTACTTC. Encoded protein: CASSLVLGQMSEQYF. Supplemented by reference TRBV5-6 and TRBJ2-7, the full variable domain reads DAGVTQSPTHLIKTRGQQVTLRCSPKSGHDTVSWYQQALGQGPQFIFQYYEEEERQRGNFPDRFSGHQFPNYSSELNVNALLLGDSALYLCASSLVLGQMSEQYFGPGTRLTVT.

This chain links TRBV27 with TRBJ2-7; 10 bases line up with TRBD1. CDR3 length: 15 residues. Trimming cost V 5 bases and J 1 base; bases outside gene matches: 5. Germline V gene lookup returns CDR1 MNHEY and CDR2 SMNVEV (reference sequence). CDR3 sequence reads: CASSRTGGESYEQYF. The CDR3 nucleotides are TGTGCCAGCAGTAGGACAGGGGGAGAATCCTACGAGCAGTACTTC.

The V gene is TRBV18, the J gene TRBJ1-4, with unresolved D. The CDR3 totals 15 residues. CDR1 is KGHSH and CDR2 is LQKENI in the germline V gene. V shed 3 bases and J shed 0 bases, with 8 bases lying between them. The CDR3 is CASSPWKATNEKLFF. In nucleotides, the CDR3 is TGTGCCAGCTCACCCTGGAAGGCAACTAATGAAAAACTGTTTTTT.

The rearrangement joins TRBV5-5 to TRBJ2-3; 8 bases align to TRBD1. The CDR3 totals 16 residues. After removal of 4 bases from V and 4 bases from J, the junction contained 11 bases not matched to a gene. Germline assignment: CDR1 SGHKS and CDR2 YYEKEE (reference sequence). CDR3 protein: CASSLPSDRAADTQYF. CDR3 DNA sequence: TGTGCCAGCAGCCTCCCCTCGGACAGGGCCGCAGATACGCAGTATTTT.